Sequencing of this T cell receptor (beta chain) was carried out in a study of T cell responses to AZD1222 COVID-19 vaccine. Study at large: Researchers grouped second doses given at about 4 or about 12 weeks into one pool.

Germline loops: CDR1 LNHDA, CDR2 SQIVND (reference sequence). Trimming pared 6 bases from V and 0 bases from J, leaving 21 bases between. The CDR3 sequence is 18 residues long. Libraries were prepared by immunoSEQ multiplex PCR; TCRdb keeps only in-frame clonotypes and omits some of them. This table has more than 95,000 clones, roughly 92% appearing once. The sample was peripheral blood, taken on day 0 of AZD1222 vaccination. V gene TRBV19 combines with J gene TRBJ1-5; D ambiguous. The receptor's source is an adult in good health. CDR3 protein: CASSQVNTVLYSNQPQHF. In DNA form, the CDR3 reads TGTGCCAGTAGCCAAGTAAATACAGTTCTATATAGCAATCAGCCCCAGCATTTT. Full variable domain (outside the CDR3, taken from reference TRBV19 and TRBJ1-5): DGGITQSPKYLFRKEGQNVTLSCEQNLNHDAMYWYRQDPGQGLRLIYYSQIVNDFQKGDIAEGYSVSREKKESFPLTVTSAQKNPTAFYLCASSQVNTVLYSNQPQHFGDGTRLSIL.